This TCR beta chain was found in a study of OX40 agonist ivuxolimab in advanced cancers. About the study as a whole: Ivuxolimab was a fully human IgG2 agonistic monoclonal antibody targeting the costimulatory receptor OX40 (CD134). Partial responses were achieved by three dose-escalation patients, of whom one had hepatocellular carcinoma and two had cutaneous melanoma. Among the approximately 50 dose-escalation patients, some 20 had hepatocellular carcinoma, around 15 melanoma, 9 renal cell carcinoma and 9 head and neck cancer. Intravenous ivuxolimab was administered to patients every 2 weeks at six dose levels: 0.01, 0.1, 0.3, 1.5, 3 and 10 mg/kg. Prior anti-PD-1, anti-PD-L1 or anti-CTLA-4 therapy was permitted, and checkpoint inhibitors had been received by about 37% of dose-escalation patients. The monotherapy dose-escalation portion (N ≈ 52 patients) of the phase I ivuxolimab trial is reported in the paper. The point of sequencing TCRbeta in the periphery was to test whether ivuxolimab changed TCR sequence diversity and drove clonal T-cell expansion. In the dose-escalation cohort, 75% to 85% of patients were male, and the mean age was roughly 56 years with a range of roughly 23 to 79. The study at large found these results: Low levels of normalized T-cell clonal expansion were also seen in some nonresponding patients. Partial responders in the 0.1-3.0 mg/kg groups had among the lowest normalized peripheral clonal expansion, especially among CD8+ T cells. The antigen specificity of the clonally expanded peripheral T cells was not determined. At doses of 0.1 to 3.0 mg/kg, clonal expansion of both CD4+ and CD8+ T cells in blood was seen between baseline and week 6. After ivuxolimab, expanded clones were on average more numerous among CD8+ T cells than among CD4+ T cells.

A remark on this clone: Its antigen is still unknown. No much larger clone is present one base from it, and per-base qualities are unavailable.

For sequencing of the TCRbeta CDR3 region, genomic DNA was extracted from the sorted cells. The immunoSEQ Assay was used for sequencing of TCRbeta CDR3 regions. As stored in TCRdb, this immuneACCESS dataset retains in-frame rearrangements with V and J assigned. A fraction of the clones does not appear; measured against another copy, unresolved V genes explain less than half of the discrepancy, and the remainder lacks a known reason. The sample table lists some 64,000 clones, around 90% of them with a count of one. The top ten clones comprise 5.2% of the sample. Trimming takes 5 bases off V and 1 base off J; junction bases not matched to a gene: 1. As encoded in the germline V gene, CDR1 is SGHDT while CDR2 is YYEEEE. Reading from cysteine to phenylalanine, the CDR3 counts 13 amino acids. Only the CDR3 region is kept as DNA, spanning 39 bases read in frame from base 1. The trial excluded patients who had a history of autoimmune disease or were on systemic immunosuppression. Peripheral blood for TCR sequencing was collected from all dose cohorts at baseline, on cycle 4 day 1, and on cycle 7 day 1. Samples were obtained from an open-label, multicenter, first-in-human phase I dose-escalation trial of ivuxolimab. Adults with locally advanced or metastatic melanoma, renal cell, hepatocellular, or head and neck squamous cell carcinoma were enrolled in the trial. CD4+ and CD8+ T cells were sorted separately from peripheral blood before TCR sequencing.

The sequences come from CD4+ or CD8+ T cells sorted from blood, collected in a trial of the OX40 agonist ivuxolimab. The chain is made from TRBV5-6 and TRBJ2-3; 7 bases in the junction line up with TRBD1. The sequence came from an adult with an advanced solid tumor such as melanoma, head and neck, liver or kidney cancer. The bases read TGTGCCAGCAGAGGGACAGGCACAGATACGCAGTATTTT. This sequence encodes CASRGTGTDTQYF.